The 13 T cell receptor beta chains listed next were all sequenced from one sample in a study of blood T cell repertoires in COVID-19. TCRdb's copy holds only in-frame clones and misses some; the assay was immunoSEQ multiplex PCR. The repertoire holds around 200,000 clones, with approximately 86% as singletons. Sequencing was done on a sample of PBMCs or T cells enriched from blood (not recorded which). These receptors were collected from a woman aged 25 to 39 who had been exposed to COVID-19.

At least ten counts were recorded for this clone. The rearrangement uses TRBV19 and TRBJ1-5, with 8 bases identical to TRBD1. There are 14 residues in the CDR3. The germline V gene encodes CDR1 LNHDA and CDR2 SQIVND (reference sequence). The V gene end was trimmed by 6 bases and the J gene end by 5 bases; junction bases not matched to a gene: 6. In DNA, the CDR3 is TGTGCCAGTAGGGTCTCAGGGGGCTATCAGCCCCAGCATTTT. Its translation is CASRVSGGYQPQHF.

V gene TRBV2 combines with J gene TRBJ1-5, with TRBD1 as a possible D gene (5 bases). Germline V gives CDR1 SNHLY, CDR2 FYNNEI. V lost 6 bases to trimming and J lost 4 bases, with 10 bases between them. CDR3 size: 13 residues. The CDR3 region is CASSQGRNQPQHF. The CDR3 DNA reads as TGTGCCAGCAGCCAGGGTCGGAATCAGCCCCAGCATTTT.

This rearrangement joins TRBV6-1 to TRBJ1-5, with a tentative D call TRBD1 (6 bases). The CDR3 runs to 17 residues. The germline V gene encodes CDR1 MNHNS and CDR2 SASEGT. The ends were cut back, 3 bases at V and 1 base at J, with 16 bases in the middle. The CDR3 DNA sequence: TGTGCCAGCAGTGAGAGTATCTTGGGGGCCAGCAATCAGCCCCAGCATTTT. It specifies CASSESILGASNQPQHF.

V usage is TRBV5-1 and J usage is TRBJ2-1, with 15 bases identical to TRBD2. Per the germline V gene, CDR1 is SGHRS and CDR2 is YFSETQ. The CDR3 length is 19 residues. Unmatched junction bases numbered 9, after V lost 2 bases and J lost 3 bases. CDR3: CASSLGTSGGLIRYNEQFF. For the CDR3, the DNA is TGCGCCAGCAGCTTAGGGACTAGCGGGGGGCTAATACGCTACAATGAGCAGTTCTTC.

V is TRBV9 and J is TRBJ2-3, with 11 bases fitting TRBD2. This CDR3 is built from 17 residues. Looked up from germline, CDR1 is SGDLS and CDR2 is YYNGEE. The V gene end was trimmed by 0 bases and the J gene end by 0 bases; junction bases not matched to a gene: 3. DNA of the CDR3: TGTGCCAGCAGCGTAGCTAGCGGGGGGACCAGCACAGATACGCAGTATTTT. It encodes CASSVASGGTSTDTQYF.

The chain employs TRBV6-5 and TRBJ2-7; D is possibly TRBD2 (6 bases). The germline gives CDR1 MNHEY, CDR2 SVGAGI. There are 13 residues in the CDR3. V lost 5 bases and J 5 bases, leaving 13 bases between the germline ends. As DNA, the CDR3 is TGTGCCAGCAGTACATCCCGGAGGGACGAGCAGTACTTC. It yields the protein CASSTSRRDEQYF.

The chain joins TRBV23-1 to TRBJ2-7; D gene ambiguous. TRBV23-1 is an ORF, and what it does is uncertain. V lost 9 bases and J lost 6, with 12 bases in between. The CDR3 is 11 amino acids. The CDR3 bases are TGCGCCAGGTCCCCGCGGTGCGAGCAGTACTTC. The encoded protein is CARSPRCEQYF.

The DNA of the CDR3 is TGTGCCAGCAGCTTCGGTGGGGGCCAGGGGAATGAGCAGTTCTTC. Its translation is CASSFGGGQGNEQFF. The chain uses TRBV7-3 and TRBJ2-1, with D perhaps matching TRBD1 (6 bases). Trimming took off 3 bases at V and 7 bases at J, with 16 bases between the two ends. Germline assignment: CDR1 SGHTA and CDR2 FQGTGA. The CDR3 is made up of 15 amino acids.

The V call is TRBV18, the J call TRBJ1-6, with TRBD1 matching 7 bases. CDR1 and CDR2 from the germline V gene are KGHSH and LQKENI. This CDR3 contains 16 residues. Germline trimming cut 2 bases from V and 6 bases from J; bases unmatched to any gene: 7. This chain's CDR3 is CASSPSQGTANSPLHF. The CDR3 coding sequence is TGTGCCAGCTCACCATCACAGGGGACGGCTAATTCACCCCTCCACTTT.

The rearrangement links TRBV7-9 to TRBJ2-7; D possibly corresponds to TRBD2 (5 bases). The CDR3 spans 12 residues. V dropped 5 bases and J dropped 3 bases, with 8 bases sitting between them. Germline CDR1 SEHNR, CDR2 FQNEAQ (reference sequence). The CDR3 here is CASSNRDYEQYF. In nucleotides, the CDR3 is TGTGCCAGCAGCAACCGGGACTACGAGCAGTACTTC.

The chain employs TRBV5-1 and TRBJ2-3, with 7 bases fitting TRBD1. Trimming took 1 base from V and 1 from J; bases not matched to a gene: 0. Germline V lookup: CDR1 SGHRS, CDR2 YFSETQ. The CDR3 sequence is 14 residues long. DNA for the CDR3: TGCGCCAGCAGCTTGCAGGGGGGCACAGATACGCAGTATTTT. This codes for CASSLQGGTDTQYF.

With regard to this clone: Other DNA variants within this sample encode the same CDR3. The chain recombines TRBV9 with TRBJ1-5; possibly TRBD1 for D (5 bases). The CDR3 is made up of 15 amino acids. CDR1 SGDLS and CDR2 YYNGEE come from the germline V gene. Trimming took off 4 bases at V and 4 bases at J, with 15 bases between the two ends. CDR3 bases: TGTGCCAGCAGCCCCACTCCCGGGGGGAATCAGCCCCAGCATTTT. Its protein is CASSPTPGGNQPQHF. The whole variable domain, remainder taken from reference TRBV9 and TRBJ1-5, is DSGVTQTPKHLITATGQRVTLRCSPRSGDLSVYWYQQSLDQGLQFLIQYYNGEERAKGNILERFSAQQFPDLHSELNLSSLELGDSALYFCASSPTPGGNQPQHFGDGTRLSIL.

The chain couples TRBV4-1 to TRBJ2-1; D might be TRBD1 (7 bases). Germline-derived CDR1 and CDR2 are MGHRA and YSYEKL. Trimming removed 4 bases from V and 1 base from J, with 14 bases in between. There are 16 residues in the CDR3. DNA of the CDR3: TGCGCCAGCAGCCCCCAGGGGGGCGCGTCCTACAATGAGCAGTTCTTC. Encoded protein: CASSPQGGASYNEQFF.